This is a list of T cell receptor beta chains from one sample in a study of blood T cell repertoires in COVID-19. The table came from immunoSEQ multiplex PCR; TCRdb's copy has only in-frame clones and leaves some out. The sample carries over 10,000 clones, 75% to 90% recorded once. The source material was peripheral blood. All receptors come from a man of 80 years or more with acute or convalescent COVID-19. Each CDR3 is given with its conserved first and last residue.

V	CDR3
TRBV24-1	CATSDPGLATGEQFF
TRBV5-1	CASSLASSLAGPQETQYF
TRBV14	CASSPLTSGRISGELFF
TRBV30	CAGSQGTGNTPLHF
TRBV6-2/TRBV6-3	CASSTPTATNLLAKNIQYF
TRBV25-1	CASSSTSFGANVLTF
TRBV27	CASSSAWTTSSEQFF
TRBV7-9	CASSWTGDTEAFF
TRBV30	CAWGDRGRTANEKLFF
TRBV9	CASSAGLAGGHTDTQYF
TRBV10-2	CASSEWTKNEQYF
TRBV6-5	CASSSPITVPYNEQFF
TRBV5-1	CASSLDPGAGVGTQYF
TRBV12-3/TRBV12-4	CASRLYGQAEQFF
TRBV5-1	CASSLGLAGSSYNEQFF
TRBV6-6	CASSRNRVLGAGELFF
TRBV30	CASSRGNTEAFF
TRBV3-1/TRBV3-2	CASSQDLQRYEQYF
TRBV19	CASSPRVAGGADTQYF
TRBV19	CASANGDPGARKLFF
TRBV2	CASSEGGGATEAFF
TRBV5-6	CASGRGGQGYEQYF
TRBV3-1/TRBV3-2	CASSPQPQGTDTQYF
TRBV7-3	CASRPGTVNTGELFF
TRBV3-1/TRBV3-2	CASSRQGLLSEKLFF
TRBV3-1/TRBV3-2	CASSQDHRTDTQYF
TRBV11-3	CASSLRWDRGTYEQYF
TRBV5-1	CASSSGLAGGGWATDTQYF
TRBV29-1	CSVRREGPYNEQFF
TRBV9	CASSASGRSTGELFF
TRBV11-2	CASRGLGSYNEQFF
TRBV4-1	CASRYSGANNEQFF
TRBV7-8	CASSAQGGLSNQPQHF
TRBV4-1	CASSQESRRGDTQYF
TRBV20-1	CSASSGGRGYTF
TRBV5-1	CASSLGSATGADTQYF
TRBV7-8	CASSTRSLDSHPGNTIYF
TRBV2	CASSGVDTQYF
TRBV19	CASRVLGQNTEAFF
TRBV5-4	CASSWASGSSYEQYF
TRBV6-5	CASSRQGLYGYTF
TRBV6-6	CASSPGEGNTEAFF
TRBV4-1	CASSLLGGSNQPQHF
TRBV29-1	CSVLGGEGNYGYTF
TRBV5-1	CASSLGAASNYGYTF
TRBV29-1	CSVNGRDEAFF
TRBV6-5	CASSLMDIPGEQYF
TRBV7-2	CASTLTSGRASYNEQFF
TRBV6-4	CASSAEEGLSYEQYF
TRBV5-1	CASSRTGTNEKLFF
TRBV7-9	CASSLLLTVGTGELFF
TRBV29-1	CRSGGQGVNEQFF